This TCR beta chain was identified during a study of shared clonotypes between healthy human individuals. Study-wide findings and caveats: Some clonotypes were shared by all four sorted-subset donors, while others were not shared. The non-shared ones had lower generation probabilities than the shared ones.

Germline lookup yields CDR1 SGHVS and CDR2 FQNEAQ. The CDR3 extends over 17 amino acids. Trimming took 0 bases from V and 2 from J; bases not matched to a gene: 7. Running of the assay took place at deep level. In replicate PCRs of sorted subsets, roughly 200 ng DNA, about 30,000 T cell genomes, was used. Profiling relied on immunoSEQ multiplex PCR, and the TCRdb table lists in-frame clones only, not all of them. Of hundreds of thousands of clones listed, about 80% are singletons. The authors divided CD4+ cells into CD45RA+ naive and CD45RA-negative memory subsets. Remarks on this clone: Its antigen is unidentified.

The TCR originated in a woman in her twenties or thirties in good health. The sequenced sample was memory CD4+ T cells sorted from blood. Documented subset: CD45RA-negative fraction. The rearrangement joins TRBV7-8 to TRBJ2-3; 8 positions match TRBD2. The CDR3 spells CASSLATSVPPTDTQYF. For the CDR3, the DNA is TGTGCCAGCAGCTTAGCGACTAGCGTGCCCCCCACAGATACGCAGTATTTT. Full variable domain (outside the CDR3, taken from reference TRBV7-8 and TRBJ2-3): GAGVSQSPRYKVAKRGQDVALRCDPISGHVSLFWYQQALGQGPEFLTYFQNEAQLDKSGLPSDRFFAERPEGSVSTLKIQRTQQEDSAVYLCASSLATSVPPTDTQYFGPGTRLTVL.